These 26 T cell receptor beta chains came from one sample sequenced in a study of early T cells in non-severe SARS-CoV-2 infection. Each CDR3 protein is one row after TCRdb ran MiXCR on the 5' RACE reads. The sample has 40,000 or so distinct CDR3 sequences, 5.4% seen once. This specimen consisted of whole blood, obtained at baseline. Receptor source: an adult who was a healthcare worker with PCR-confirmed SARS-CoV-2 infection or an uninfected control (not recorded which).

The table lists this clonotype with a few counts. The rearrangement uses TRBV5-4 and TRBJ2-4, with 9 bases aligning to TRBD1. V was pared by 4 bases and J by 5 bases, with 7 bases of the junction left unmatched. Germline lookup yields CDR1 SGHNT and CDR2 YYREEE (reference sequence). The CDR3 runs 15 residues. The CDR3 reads CASSALQGAENIQYF. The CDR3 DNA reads TGTGCCAGCAGCGCGCTACAGGGGGCCGAAAACATTCAGTACTTC.

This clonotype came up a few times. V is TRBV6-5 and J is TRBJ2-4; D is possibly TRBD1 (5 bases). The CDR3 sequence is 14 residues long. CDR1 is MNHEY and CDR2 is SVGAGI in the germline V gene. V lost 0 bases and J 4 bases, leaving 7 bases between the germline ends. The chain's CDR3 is CASSYSAGKNIQYF. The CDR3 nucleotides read TGTGCCAGCAGTTACTCGGCAGGGAAAAACATTCAGTACTTC.

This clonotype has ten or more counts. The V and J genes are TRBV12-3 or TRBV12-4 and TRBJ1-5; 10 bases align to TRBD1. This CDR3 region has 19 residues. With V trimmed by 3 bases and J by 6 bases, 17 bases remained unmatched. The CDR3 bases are TGTGCCAGCAGTTTTAATTTGATGGTCGGACAGGGGGAATCTCAGCCCCAGCATTTT. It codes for CASSFNLMVGQGESQPQHF.

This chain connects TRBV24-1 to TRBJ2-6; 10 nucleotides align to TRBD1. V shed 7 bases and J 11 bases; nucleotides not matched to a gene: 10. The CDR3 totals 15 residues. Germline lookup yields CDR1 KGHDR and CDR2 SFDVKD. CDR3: CATRGQGPRDDVLTF. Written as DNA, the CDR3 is TGTGCCACCAGGGGACAGGGGCCTCGGGACGACGTCCTGACTTTC.

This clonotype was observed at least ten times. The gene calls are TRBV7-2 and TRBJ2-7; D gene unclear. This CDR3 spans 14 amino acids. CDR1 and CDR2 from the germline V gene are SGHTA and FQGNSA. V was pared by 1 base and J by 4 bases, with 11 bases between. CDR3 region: CASSLVSQMYEQYV. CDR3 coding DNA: TGTGCCAGCAGCTTAGTTAGTCAGATGTACGAGCAGTACGTC.

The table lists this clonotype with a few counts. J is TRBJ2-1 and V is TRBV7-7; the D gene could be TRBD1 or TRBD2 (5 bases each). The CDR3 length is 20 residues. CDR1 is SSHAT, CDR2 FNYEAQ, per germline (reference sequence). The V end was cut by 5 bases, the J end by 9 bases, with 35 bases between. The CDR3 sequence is CASSPRGSRQGISRRGEQFF. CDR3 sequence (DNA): TGTGCCAGCAGCCCACGGGGCTCTCGGCAGGGCATCTCTAGAAGAGGTGAGCAGTTCTTC.

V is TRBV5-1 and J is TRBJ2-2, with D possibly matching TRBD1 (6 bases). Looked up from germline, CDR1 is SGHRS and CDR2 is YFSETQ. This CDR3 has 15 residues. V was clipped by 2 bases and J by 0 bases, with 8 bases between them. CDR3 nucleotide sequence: TGCGCCAGCAGCTTCTACAGGGCGAACACCGGGGAGCTGTTTTTT. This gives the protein CASSFYRANTGELFF. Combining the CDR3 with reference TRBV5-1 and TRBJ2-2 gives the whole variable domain KAGVTQTPRYLIKTRGQQVTLSCSPISGHRSVSWYQQTPGQGLQFLFEYFSETQRNKGNFPGRFSGRQFSNSRSEMNVSTLELGDSALYLCASSFYRANTGELFFGEGSRLTVL.

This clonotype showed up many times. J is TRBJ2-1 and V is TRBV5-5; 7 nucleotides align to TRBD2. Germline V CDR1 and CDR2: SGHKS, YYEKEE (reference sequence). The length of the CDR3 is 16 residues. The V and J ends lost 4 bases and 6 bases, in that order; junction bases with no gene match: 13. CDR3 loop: CASSPLPAGAFNEQFF. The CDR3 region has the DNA TGTGCCAGCAGCCCACTCCCGGCGGGAGCTTTCAATGAGCAGTTCTTC.

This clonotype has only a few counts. CDR3 nucleotide sequence: TGTGCCAGCAGTTTAGGGCCATCTTATAGCGGGTACTCCTACAATGAGCAGTTCTTC. The encoded protein is CASSLGPSYSGYSYNEQFF. The chain uses TRBV27 and TRBJ2-1; 7 positions match TRBD2. There are 19 residues in the CDR3. Germline V gives CDR1 MNHEY, CDR2 SMNVEV (reference sequence). Trimming removed 2 bases from V and 0 bases from J; junction bases left unmatched: 13.

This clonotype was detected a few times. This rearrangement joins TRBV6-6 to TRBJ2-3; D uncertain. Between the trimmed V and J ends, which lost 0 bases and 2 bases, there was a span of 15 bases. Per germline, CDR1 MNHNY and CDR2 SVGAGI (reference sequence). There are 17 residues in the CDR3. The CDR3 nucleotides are TGTGCCAGCAGTTACTCGTCCATCATATCCATCACAGATACGCAGTATTTT. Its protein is CASSYSSIISITDTQYF.

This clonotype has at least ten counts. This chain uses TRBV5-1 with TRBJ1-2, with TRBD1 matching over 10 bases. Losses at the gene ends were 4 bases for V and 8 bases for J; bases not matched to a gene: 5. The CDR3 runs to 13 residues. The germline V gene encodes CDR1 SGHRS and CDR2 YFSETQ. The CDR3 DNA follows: TGCGCCAGCAGCCTGGGACAGGGGCGCGGCTACACCTTC. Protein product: CASSLGQGRGYTF. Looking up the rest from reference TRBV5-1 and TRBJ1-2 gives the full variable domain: KAGVTQTPRYLIKTRGQQVTLSCSPISGHRSVSWYQQTPGQGLQFLFEYFSETQRNKGNFPGRFSGRQFSNSRSEMNVSTLELGDSALYLCASSLGQGRGYTFGSGTRLTVV.

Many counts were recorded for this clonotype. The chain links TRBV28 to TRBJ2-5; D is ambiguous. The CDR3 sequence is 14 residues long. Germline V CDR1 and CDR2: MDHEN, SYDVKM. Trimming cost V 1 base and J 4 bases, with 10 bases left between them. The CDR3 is CASSLLGPLETQYF. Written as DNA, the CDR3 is TGTGCCAGCAGTTTATTGGGCCCGTTAGAGACCCAGTACTTC.

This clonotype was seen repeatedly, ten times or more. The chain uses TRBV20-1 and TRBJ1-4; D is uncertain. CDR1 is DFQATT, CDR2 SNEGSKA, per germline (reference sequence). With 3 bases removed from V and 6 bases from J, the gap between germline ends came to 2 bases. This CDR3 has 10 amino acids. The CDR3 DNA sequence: TGCAGTGCTAGGGATGAAAAACTGTTTTTT. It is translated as CSARDEKLFF.

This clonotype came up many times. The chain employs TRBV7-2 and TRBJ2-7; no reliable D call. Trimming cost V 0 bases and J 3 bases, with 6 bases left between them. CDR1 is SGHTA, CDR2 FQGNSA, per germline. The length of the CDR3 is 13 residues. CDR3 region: CASSLASFYEQYF. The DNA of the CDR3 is TGTGCCAGCAGCTTAGCGTCGTTCTACGAGCAGTACTTC. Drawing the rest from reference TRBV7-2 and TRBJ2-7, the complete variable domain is GAGVSQSPSNKVTEKGKDVELRCDPISGHTALYWYRQSLGQGLEFLIYFQGNSAPDKSGLPSDRFSAERTGGSVSTLTIQRTQQEDSAVYLCASSLASFYEQYFGPGTRLTVT.

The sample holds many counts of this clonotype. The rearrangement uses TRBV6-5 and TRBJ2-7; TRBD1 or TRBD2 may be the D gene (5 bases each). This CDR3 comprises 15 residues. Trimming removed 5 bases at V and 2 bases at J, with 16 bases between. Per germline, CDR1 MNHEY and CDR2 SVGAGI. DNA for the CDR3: TGTGCCAGCAGTGCCTGGTTCGGGGACGCCTACGAGCAGTACTTC. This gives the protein CASSAWFGDAYEQYF.

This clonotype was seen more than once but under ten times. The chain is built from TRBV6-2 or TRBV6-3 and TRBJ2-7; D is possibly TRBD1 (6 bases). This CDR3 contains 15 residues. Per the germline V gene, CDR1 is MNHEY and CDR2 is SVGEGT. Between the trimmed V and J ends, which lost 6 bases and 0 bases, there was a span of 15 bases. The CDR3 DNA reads TGTGCCAGCAGCCCCCACTCAGGGGCCTCCTACGAGCAGTACGTC. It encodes CASSPHSGASYEQYV.

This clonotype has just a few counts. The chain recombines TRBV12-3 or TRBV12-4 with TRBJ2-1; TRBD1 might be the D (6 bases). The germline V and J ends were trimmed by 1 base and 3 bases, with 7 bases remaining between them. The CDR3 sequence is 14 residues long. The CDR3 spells CASSLEGDYNEQFF. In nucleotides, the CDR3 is TGTGCCAGCAGTTTAGAGGGGGACTACAATGAGCAGTTCTTC.

CDR3 DNA sequence: TGTGCCAGCAGCGGACGACAGGGACAAGCCTACGAGCAGTACGTC. Translating gives CASSGRQGQAYEQYV. This chain connects TRBV9 to TRBJ2-7; 7 bases are shared with TRBD1. The germline gives CDR1 SGDLS, CDR2 YYNGEE. J gave up 2 bases and V 3 bases, and 8 bases lay outside the gene matches. This CDR3 region has 15 residues.

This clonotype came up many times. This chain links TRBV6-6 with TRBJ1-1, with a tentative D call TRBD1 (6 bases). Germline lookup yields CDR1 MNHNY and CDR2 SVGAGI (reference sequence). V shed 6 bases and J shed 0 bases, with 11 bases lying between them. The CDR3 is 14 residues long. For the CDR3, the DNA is TGTGCCAGCAGCCGTGACAGGTTGAACACTGAAGCTTTCTTT. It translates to CASSRDRLNTEAFF.

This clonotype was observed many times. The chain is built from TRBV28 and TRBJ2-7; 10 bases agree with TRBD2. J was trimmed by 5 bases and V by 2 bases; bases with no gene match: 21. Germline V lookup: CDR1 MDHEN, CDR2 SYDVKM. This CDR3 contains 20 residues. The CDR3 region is CASSLIDGAAASGSIDEQYF. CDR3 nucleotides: TGTGCCAGCAGTTTAATAGATGGGGCTGCGGCTAGCGGGAGTATCGACGAGCAGTACTTC.

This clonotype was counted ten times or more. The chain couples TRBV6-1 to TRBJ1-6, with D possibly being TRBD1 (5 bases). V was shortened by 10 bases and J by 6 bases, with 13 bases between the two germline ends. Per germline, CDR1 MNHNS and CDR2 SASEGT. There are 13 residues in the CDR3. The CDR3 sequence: CAITGRGNSPLHF. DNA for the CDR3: TGTGCCATCACGGGACGGGGTAATTCACCCCTCCACTTT.

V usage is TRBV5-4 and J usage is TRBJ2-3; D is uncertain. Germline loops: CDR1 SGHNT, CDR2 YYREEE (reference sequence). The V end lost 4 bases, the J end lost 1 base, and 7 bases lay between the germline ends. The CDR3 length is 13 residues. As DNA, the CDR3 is TGTGCCAGCAGCGTATCTGGCACAGATACGCAGTATTTT. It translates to CASSVSGTDTQYF.

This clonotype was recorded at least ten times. The DNA for the CDR3 is TGTGCCAGCAGTAACAGGGATGGGGGCTACGAGCAGTACGTC. Its protein is CASSNRDGGYEQYV. The rearrangement links TRBV2 to TRBJ2-7; a possible D gene is TRBD1 (6 bases). The CDR3 has 14 residues. Trimming shortened V by 5 bases and J by 3 bases, and 14 bases separated the two germline ends. In germline, CDR1 is SNHLY, CDR2 FYNNEI.

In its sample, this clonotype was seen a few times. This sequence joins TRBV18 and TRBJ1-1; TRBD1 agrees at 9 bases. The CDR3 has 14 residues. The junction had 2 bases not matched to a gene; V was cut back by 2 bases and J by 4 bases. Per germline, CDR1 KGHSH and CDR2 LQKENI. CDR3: CASSPDRGGTEAFF. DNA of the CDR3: TGTGCCAGCTCACCAGACAGGGGGGGCACTGAAGCTTTCTTT.

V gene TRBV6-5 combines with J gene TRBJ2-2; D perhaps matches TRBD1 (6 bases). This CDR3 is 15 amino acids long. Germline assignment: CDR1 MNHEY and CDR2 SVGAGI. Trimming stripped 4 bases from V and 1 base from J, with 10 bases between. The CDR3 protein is CASSSGQRNTGELFF. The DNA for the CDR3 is TGTGCCAGCAGTTCCGGACAGAGGAACACCGGGGAGCTGTTTTTT.

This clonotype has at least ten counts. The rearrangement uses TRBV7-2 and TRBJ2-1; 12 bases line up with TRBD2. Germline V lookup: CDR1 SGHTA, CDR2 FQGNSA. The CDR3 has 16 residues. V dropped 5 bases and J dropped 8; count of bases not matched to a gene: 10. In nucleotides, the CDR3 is TGTGCCAGCAGCCCCCGGGGGCTAGCGGGAGGGGATGAGCAGTTCTTC. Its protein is CASSPRGLAGGDEQFF.